Sequencing of this T cell receptor beta chain was carried out in a study of OX40 agonist ivuxolimab in advanced cancers. Study-level information: The group had a mean age of approximately 60 years, ranged from about 20 to 80, and was 80% to 85% male. Under the entry rules, prior anti-PD-1, anti-PD-L1 or anti-CTLA-4 therapy was allowed, and around 36% had some.

The V end lost 3 bases, the J end lost 0 bases, and 15 bases lay between the germline ends. The germline CDR1 and CDR2 sequences are LGHNA and YNFKEQ. The CDR3 sequence is 16 residues long. The data were produced by immunoSEQ multiplex PCR, yet TCRdb's version contains in-frame clones alone and is incomplete. In the table there are over 9,000 clones, less than 85% of which are singletons. This receptor was taken from an adult with an advanced solid tumor such as melanoma, head and neck, liver or kidney cancer. The rearrangement joins TRBV4-2 to TRBJ2-7; perhaps D is TRBD1 or TRBD2 (6 bases each). Here the sequenced sample was CD4+ or CD8+ T cells sorted from blood, taken in a trial of the OX40 agonist ivuxolimab. CDR3 sequence (DNA): TGTGCCAGCAGCCAGCCATCGGGGGCCGACTCCTACGAGCAGTACTTC. Its translation: CASSQPSGADSYEQYF.